This T cell receptor (beta chain) came from a study of response to subunit inactivated influenza vaccine. V lost 3 bases to trimming and J lost 1 base, with 9 bases between them. The CDR3 is 14 residues long. Germline values: CDR1 DFQATT, CDR2 SNEGSKA (reference sequence). TCRdb independently ran MiXCR on the RT-PCR reads; one entry per CDR3 protein. The profile shows roughly 550,000 distinct CDR3 sequences, approximately 24% of them singletons. Separately, the same data were catalogued under a study of T cells expressing NK-cell markers. That publication notes: In generating TCR beta cDNA, 5'RACE template switching with UMIs was used. Sorted CD3+CD56-NKG2C+, CD3+CD56+NKG2C- and CD3+CD56+NKG2C+ T cells were the source of the TCR beta repertoires. HCMV specificity was not established for the expanded NKG2C+ T cell clones.

Source: CD4+ T cells sorted from PBMCs, taken less than 13 days after vaccination. V gene TRBV20-1 combines with J gene TRBJ2-2, with D possibly TRBD2 on 5 matching bases. The TCR sequence derives from a man aged 50 to 60 who received an inactivated influenza vaccine. The CDR3 sequence is CSARDSENTGELFF. The CDR3 nucleotides are TGCAGTGCTAGGGATAGCGAGAACACCGGGGAGCTGTTTTTT.